This T cell receptor beta chain was captured by sequencing in a study of T cell repertoires in cytomegalovirus infection. As for the study in general: Selected CMV epitopes included recently identified HLA-C-restricted ones as well as well-studied HLA-B-restricted ones. Matching HLA type, along with CMV infection, was indicated by public TCR beta signatures. The study, taken as a whole, reports: HLA-C-restricted TCR beta clonotypes specific for CMV led the ex vivo response. The cumulative frequency of public TCR beta families distinguished individuals who carried CMV together with the relevant HLA.

A single record per CDR3 protein comes from TCRdb applying MiXCR to the reads. This table has hundreds of thousands of distinct CDR3 sequences, 40% to 50% appearing once. This clonotype has a handful of counts. The antigen is unknown. J lost 6 bases, V lost 8 bases, and 7 bases had no gene match. CDR1 and CDR2 (germline): ENHRY, SYGVKD. The CDR3 has 13 amino acids. This receptor was taken from a human donor in good health (CMV status not recorded). Some clones in this sample may be carry-over from other donors' samples. J is TRBJ2-3 and V is TRBV10-3, with TRBD1 matching over 8 bases. The sequenced sample was cultured PBMCs, obtained from culture after CMV antigen stimulation. The CDR3 is CAIGQGSEDTQYF. In DNA, the CDR3 is TGTGCCATCGGACAGGGCAGTGAGGATACGCAGTATTTT.